The 31 T cell receptor beta chains below come from one sample, sequenced in a study of metastatic and nonmetastatic thyroid tumors. Not a single patient had been given any form of treatment at any point before undergoing thyroid surgery. Via MiXCR, TCRdb re-called the PCR reads. The sample shows tens of thousands of clones, about 25% of them seen only once. What was sequenced was blood. The receptors come from a female donor with papillary thyroid cancer or a benign thyroid nodule (not recorded which). Some clones in this sample may be carry-over from other donors' samples.

This clone was seen repeatedly, ten times or more. The chain couples TRBV6-1 to TRBJ2-3; 7 bases fit TRBD2. CDR1 is MNHNS, CDR2 SASEGT, per germline. This CDR3 has 19 residues. With 4 bases clipped from V and 4 bases from J, the junction kept 20 bases outside the gene matches. The CDR3 is CASSGPPERTSSPSDTQYF. In nucleotides, the CDR3 is TGTGCCAGCAGTGGCCCCCCGGAGAGGACTAGTTCTCCCTCAGATACGCAGTATTTT.

This clone was seen at least ten times. The gene calls are TRBV12-3 or TRBV12-4 and TRBJ2-2; D is unresolved. The V end lost 6 bases, the J end lost 2 bases, and 13 bases lay between the germline ends. The CDR3 extends over 15 amino acids. CDR3 residues: CASSPEYPNTGELFF. The CDR3 nucleotides read TGTGCCAGCAGCCCAGAGTACCCCAACACCGGGGAGCTGTTTTTT.

This clone was recorded many times. The chain is built from TRBV20-1 and TRBJ2-3; D gene ambiguous. The CDR3 contains 14 residues. The V end was cut by 0 bases, the J end by 4 bases, with 11 bases between. CDR1 is DFQATT, CDR2 SNEGSKA, per germline (reference sequence). CDR3 protein: CSARDLHSSDTQYF. Here the CDR3 DNA reads TGCAGTGCTAGAGATCTCCATAGTTCAGATACGCAGTATTTT.

V and J are TRBV2 and TRBJ2-1, with D possibly TRBD1 on 6 matching bases. Germline CDR1 reads SNHLY; CDR2 reads FYNNEI. CDR3 length: 15 amino acids. V was pared by 1 base and J by 1 base, with 8 bases between. The chain's CDR3 is CASSEGQVSYNEQFF. DNA for the CDR3: TGTGCCAGCAGTGAAGGACAGGTATCCTACAATGAGCAGTTCTTC.

This clone was seen a few times. One junction end disagrees with the germline gene, perhaps due to a read error. This CDR3 is CATRGGGLETHYF. CDR3 coding DNA: TGTGCCACCAGGGGCGGAGGGTTGGAGACCCATTACTTC. The chain carries TRBV10-3 and TRBJ2-5; D assignment may be TRBD1 or TRBD2 (6 bases each). Looked up from germline, CDR1 is ENHRY and CDR2 is SYGVKD. This CDR3 is built from 13 residues.

This clone rates as medium-sized. The chain employs TRBV27 and TRBJ2-2, with TRBD1 matching 11 bases. Germline CDR1 and CDR2: MNHEY and SMNVEV (reference sequence). V shed 3 bases and J 4 bases; nucleotides not matched to a gene: 10. This CDR3 spans 18 amino acids. CDR3 in amino acids: CASSFIPIGQGATGELFF. CDR3 nucleotides: TGTGCCAGCAGTTTTATCCCGATCGGACAGGGGGCCACCGGGGAGCTGTTTTTT.

Of note for this clone: The junction departs from germline at one end; a sequencing error may be responsible. The V and J genes are TRBV6-1 and TRBJ2-1; D is possibly TRBD2 (6 bases). CDR3 length equals 14 residues. From germline, CDR1 is MNHNS and CDR2 SASEGT. The CDR3 loop is CASSPAVDCREHFF. The CDR3 region has the DNA TGTGCCAGCAGCCCGGCAGTAGATTGCCGGGAGCATTTCTTC.

The chain combines TRBV5-6 with TRBJ1-6, with D unresolved. V dropped 3 bases and J dropped 10 bases, with 11 bases sitting between them. Germline V gene data show CDR1 as SGHDT and CDR2 as YYEEEE. The CDR3 has 13 amino acids. CDR3 bases: TGTGCCAGCAGCTCAGGATCGGAGTCACCCCTCCACTTT. This translates into CASSSGSESPLHF. Looking up the rest from reference TRBV5-6 and TRBJ1-6 gives the full variable domain: DAGVTQSPTHLIKTRGQQVTLRCSPKSGHDTVSWYQQALGQGPQFIFQYYEEEERQRGNFPDRFSGHQFPNYSSELNVNALLLGDSALYLCASSSGSESPLHFGNGTRLTVT.

The chain combines TRBV19 with TRBJ1-5; maybe TRBD1 (5 bases). The V gene lost 0 bases and the J gene lost 3 bases, with 12 bases spanning the gap. The length of the CDR3 is 16 residues. Germline loops: CDR1 LNHDA, CDR2 SQIVND (reference sequence). In DNA form, the CDR3 reads TGTGCCAGTAGTATAGATGTGGGGGAAACCAATCAGCCCCAGCATTTT. It encodes CASSIDVGETNQPQHF.

The genes are TRBV20-1 and TRBJ1-1, with 8 nucleotides matching TRBD1. V shed 5 bases and J 4 bases; nucleotides not matched to a gene: 6. CDR3 size: 13 residues. Germline CDR1 DFQATT, CDR2 SNEGSKA (reference sequence). The CDR3 is CSASDRGGTEAFF. CDR3 in DNA: TGCAGTGCTTCCGACAGGGGCGGCACTGAAGCTTTCTTT.

The sample holds one count of this clone. The rearrangement uses TRBV2 and TRBJ2-2; 8 positions match TRBD2. Trimming at V came to 6 bases and at J to 6 bases, leaving 12 bases not matched to a gene. From germline, CDR1 is SNHLY and CDR2 FYNNEI. CDR3 length equals 16 residues. This CDR3 is CASRVPLSGMSGELFF. The CDR3 coding sequence is TGTGCCAGCAGGGTACCCCTTAGCGGGATGTCCGGGGAGCTGTTTTTT. The full variable domain, completed using reference TRBV2 and TRBJ2-2, is EPEVTQTPSHQVTQMGQEVILRCVPISNHLYFYWYRQILGQKVEFLVSFYNNEISEKSEIFDDQFSVERPDGSNFTLKIRSTKLEDSAMYFCASRVPLSGMSGELFFGEGSRLTVL.

This clone was detected many times. This may stem from a read error, because a much larger clone lies one nucleotide away. Because it lacks the conserved phenylalanine or tryptophan at the end, this CDR3 is likely a read error. This sequence joins TRBV11-2 and TRBJ2-7; 9 bases align to TRBD1. The CDR3 has 17 amino acids. The germline gives CDR1 SGHAT, CDR2 FQNNGV. As DNA, the CDR3 is TGTGCCATCAGCTTAGGTGTTTGGGACAGGGCTTCCTACGAGCAGTACCTC. This encodes CAISLGVWDRASYEQYL.

This clone was recorded many times. The gene calls are TRBV9 and TRBJ1-2; the match to TRBD1 covers 10 bases. V dropped 3 bases and J dropped 0; count of bases not matched to a gene: 5. The CDR3 loop spans 16 amino acids. Germline V gene lookup returns CDR1 SGDLS and CDR2 YYNGEE. CDR3 residues: CASSGYGQGANYGYTF. In DNA, the CDR3 is TGTGCCAGCAGCGGATACGGACAGGGGGCTAACTATGGCTACACCTTC.

The chain uses TRBV30 and TRBJ1-4; unclear D gene. The germline V gene has CDR1 GTSNPN and CDR2 SVGIG (reference sequence). The CDR3 contains 11 residues. V shed 7 bases and J shed 7 bases, with 10 bases lying between them. The CDR3 DNA reads TGTGCCTCCCGCCGGGGTGAAAAACTGTTTTTT. Translating gives CASRRGEKLFF. The full variable domain, with the rest looked up from reference TRBV30 and TRBJ1-4, is SQTIHQWPATLVQPVGSPLSLECTVEGTSNPNLYWYRQAAGRGLQLLFYSVGIGQISSEVPQNLSASRPQDRQFILSSKKLLLSDSGFYLCASRRGEKLFFGSGTQLSVL.

In this sample, this clone turned up a few times. Additional DNA sequences in this sample encode the identical CDR3. The chain employs TRBV6-1 and TRBJ2-7, with a weak D call TRBD2 (5 bases). Germline V gives CDR1 MNHNS, CDR2 SASEGT. Trimming took 1 base from V and 2 from J, leaving 6 bases between them. The CDR3 has 13 amino acids. The CDR3 region is CASSEGGPYEQYF. The DNA of the CDR3 is TGTGCCAGCAGTGAAGGAGGGCCCTACGAGCAGTACTTC.

This clone was observed a few times. The chain employs TRBV12-3 or TRBV12-4 and TRBJ2-1, with D perhaps matching TRBD2 (6 bases). The CDR3 covers 16 residues. Trimming took 3 bases from V and 8 from J, leaving 20 bases between them. The CDR3 sequence is CASSLGSPGVGDEQFF. The CDR3 nucleotides are TGTGCCAGCAGTTTGGGTTCTCCGGGAGTGGGGGATGAGCAGTTCTTC.

This clone was seen ten or more times. This may arise from a read error, as a much more abundant clone is one base away. This sample includes further DNA sequences coding for the same CDR3. The genes are TRBV30 and TRBJ2-7, with 8 bases that match TRBD1. The J segment lost 6 bases and the V segment lost 3 bases, leaving 4 bases of the junction unmatched. The germline V gene has CDR1 GTSNPN and CDR2 SVGIG (reference sequence). The CDR3 length is 12 residues. The CDR3 sequence: CAWSSQGAEQYF. In nucleotides, the CDR3 is TGTGCCTGGAGCTCCCAGGGGGCCGAGCAGTACTTC.

This clone appeared many times. V and J are TRBV13 and TRBJ2-3, with no clear D. Germline V gives CDR1 PRHDT, CDR2 FYEKMQ (reference sequence). Trimming cost V 2 bases and J 7 bases, with 13 bases left between them. The CDR3 runs to 14 residues. The CDR3 spells CASSLSVGKHTQYF. The DNA for the CDR3 is TGTGCCAGCAGCTTAAGCGTCGGCAAGCATACGCAGTATTTT.

The sample holds many counts of this clone. The V gene is TRBV6-1, the J gene TRBJ1-2; D might be TRBD1 (6 bases). The CDR3 loop spans 13 amino acids. Trimming removed 5 bases at V and 1 base at J, with 8 bases between. The germline CDR1 and CDR2 sequences are MNHNS and SASEGT. In nucleotides, the CDR3 is TGTGCCAGCAGTCGGGACATTAACTATGGCTACACCTTC. Its translation is CASSRDINYGYTF.

The chain couples TRBV13 to TRBJ2-2; TRBD1 agrees at 7 bases. The CDR3 has 16 residues. CDR1 and CDR2 (germline): PRHDT, FYEKMQ (reference sequence). J gave up 4 bases and V 3 bases, and 8 bases lay outside the gene matches. The DNA for the CDR3 is TGTGCCAGCAGCTTGAGTACAGGGGCAGGCACCGGGGAGCTGTTTTTT. Translation: CASSLSTGAGTGELFF.

There are many counts of this clone. V gene TRBV28 combines with J gene TRBJ1-2; 9 bases map to TRBD1. The CDR3 totals 16 residues. V dropped 7 bases and J dropped 5; count of bases not matched to a gene: 14. Germline CDR1 and CDR2: MDHEN and SYDVKM. The chain's CDR3 is CASKVDGQGRSYGYTF. CDR3 in DNA: TGTGCCAGCAAGGTGGATGGACAGGGGAGATCTTATGGCTACACCTTC.

This rearrangement joins TRBV5-1 to TRBJ2-2; D possibly corresponds to TRBD1 (5 bases). CDR1 and CDR2 (germline): SGHRS, YFSETQ. The CDR3 length is 15 residues. V was clipped by 3 bases and J by 1 base, with 10 bases between them. Here the CDR3 DNA reads TGCGCCAGCAGCTATTCAACAGGGAACACCGGGGAGCTGTTTTTT. Translating it yields CASSYSTGNTGELFF.

V is TRBV30 and J is TRBJ1-1; D not resolved. The CDR3 runs 13 residues. Germline assignment: CDR1 GTSNPN and CDR2 SVGIG (reference sequence). The CDR3 loop is CAGSGSGLTEAFF. CDR3 in DNA: TGTGCTGGGTCCGGGTCCGGGTTGACTGAAGCTTTCTTT.

This clone was detected ten times or more. V is TRBV4-2 and J is TRBJ1-4; tentatively, D is TRBD1 (5 bases). V was shortened by 0 bases and J by 7 bases, with 12 bases between the two germline ends. CDR3 size: 15 residues. The germline V gene encodes CDR1 LGHNA and CDR2 YNFKEQ. This CDR3 is CASSQEREGAEKLFF. The CDR3, as DNA: TGTGCCAGCAGCCAAGAGAGGGAAGGGGCTGAAAAACTGTTTTTT.

Remarks on this clone: At one boundary the junction diverges from the germline segment, which might be a read error. The V call is TRBV20-1, the J call TRBJ2-1; TRBD2 matches 7 bases. The germline V gene has CDR1 DFQATT and CDR2 SNEGSKA (reference sequence). The CDR3 is 16 amino acids. The CDR3 bases are TGCAGTGTTAGATATCCGGGGGGAGCCACCTACAATGAGCAGTTCTTC. This sequence encodes CSVRYPGGATYNEQFF.

There are many counts of this clone. The chain employs TRBV20-1 and TRBJ2-5, with D perhaps matching TRBD2 (5 bases). Trimming removed 3 bases at V and 4 bases at J, with 12 bases between. Germline CDR1 DFQATT, CDR2 SNEGSKA (reference sequence). The CDR3 contains 13 residues. The CDR3: CSARSGPPETQYF. CDR3 bases: TGCAGTGCTAGGAGCGGTCCCCCAGAGACCCAGTACTTC.

By proportion, this clone is medium-sized (0.01 to 0.1%). The V call is TRBV2, the J call TRBJ1-2; 7 bases are shared with TRBD1. The germline V gene encodes CDR1 SNHLY and CDR2 FYNNEI. V dropped 3 bases and J dropped 8; count of bases not matched to a gene: 9. This CDR3 spans 14 amino acids. The CDR3 nucleotides read TGTGCCAGCAGTGAGTCGGGCAGGGGGAGAGGCTACACCTTC. Its translation: CASSESGRGRGYTF. The full variable domain, rest sourced from reference TRBV2 and TRBJ1-2, is EPEVTQTPSHQVTQMGQEVILRCVPISNHLYFYWYRQILGQKVEFLVSFYNNEISEKSEIFDDQFSVERPDGSNFTLKIRSTKLEDSAMYFCASSESGRGRGYTFGSGTRLTVV.

There are many counts of this clone. A much more abundant neighbour one base away suggests this may be a read error. The V call is TRBV5-6, the J call TRBJ1-6, with TRBD1 as a possible D gene (6 bases). The length of the CDR3 is 14 residues. V shed 5 bases and J shed 9 bases, with 15 bases lying between them. The V gene's germline CDR1 is SGHDT and CDR2 YYEEEE. This CDR3 is CASSRQDLLSPLHF. DNA for the CDR3: TGTGCCAGCAGTCGACAGGATCTTCTTTCACCCCTCCACTTT.

This clone appeared many times. In nucleotides, the CDR3 is TGTGCCAGCAGTTACGGGACTAGCGGGGGATTCAATGAGCAGTTCTTC. It codes for CASSYGTSGGFNEQFF. The rearrangement uses TRBV6-5 and TRBJ2-1, with 14 bases identical to TRBD2. V was clipped by 2 bases and J by 6 bases; unmatched bases: 3. The CDR3 has 16 residues. Germline assignment: CDR1 MNHEY and CDR2 SVGAGI.

The chain employs TRBV20-1 and TRBJ2-7, with TRBD2 identical over 9 bases. The CDR3 has 15 residues. The trim removed 1 base at V and 6 bases at J, leaving 10 bases unmatched. Germline loops: CDR1 DFQATT, CDR2 SNEGSKA (reference sequence). The CDR3 reads CSARAPGLALAEQYF. The CDR3 DNA reads as TGCAGTGCTAGAGCACCGGGACTAGCATTGGCCGAGCAGTACTTC.

V and J are TRBV6-1 and TRBJ2-1, with 10 bases that match TRBD2. J gave up 5 bases and V 9 bases, and 19 bases lay outside the gene matches. Germline V CDR1 and CDR2: MNHNS, SASEGT. The CDR3 runs to 18 residues. The CDR3 sequence: CASNIDRGASGGHNEQFF. The CDR3 DNA follows: TGTGCCAGTAATATAGATCGCGGGGCTAGCGGGGGTCACAATGAGCAGTTCTTC.